These 22 T cell receptor beta chains originate from one sample sequenced in a study of cytomegalovirus exposure and HLA in healthy donors. Vbeta (60) and Jbeta (13) primers were used in the PCR. Sequencing used immunoSEQ multiplex PCR; TCRdb keeps in-frame clones, though not all of them. The sample carries some 120,000 clones, roughly two thirds recorded once. The source material was PBMCs. Every receptor here comes from a man aged 25-45 years in good health and CMV-seropositive.

This chain links TRBV2 with TRBJ2-1, with 11 bases aligning to TRBD2. Germline CDR1 and CDR2: SNHLY and FYNNEI. The V segment lost 0 bases and the J segment 10 bases; nucleotides outside the gene matches: 8. The CDR3 consists of 16 residues. Here the CDR3 reads CASSEALGLAGGEQFF. In DNA form, the CDR3 reads TGTGCCAGCAGTGAAGCGCTTGGGCTAGCGGGAGGCGAGCAGTTCTTC. The whole variable domain, remainder taken from reference TRBV2 and TRBJ2-1, is EPEVTQTPSHQVTQMGQEVILRCVPISNHLYFYWYRQILGQKVEFLVSFYNNEISEKSEIFDDQFSVERPDGSNFTLKIRSTKLEDSAMYFCASSEALGLAGGEQFFGPGTRLTVL.

This chain uses TRBV27 with TRBJ2-7, with D possibly being TRBD1 (6 bases). V lost 6 bases and J 6 bases, leaving 21 bases between the germline ends. This CDR3 has 15 amino acids. The germline gives CDR1 MNHEY, CDR2 SMNVEV (reference sequence). CDR3 sequence reads: CASRAPRDKESEQYF. In nucleotides, the CDR3 is TGTGCCAGCAGGGCCCCTCGGGACAAAGAGAGCGAGCAGTACTTC.

V is TRBV15 and J is TRBJ2-6; TRBD1 matches at 9 bases. J gave up 3 bases and V 2 bases, and 8 bases lay outside the gene matches. Germline V gene lookup returns CDR1 LNHNV and CDR2 YYDKDF (reference sequence). This CDR3 has 18 amino acids. The CDR3 DNA reads as TGTGCCACCAGCAGACCGGGACAGGGCCTCGGTGGGGCCAACGTCCTGACTTTC. Amino acid sequence: CATSRPGQGLGGANVLTF.

In its sample, this clone was seen a few times. The J gene is TRBJ2-7, the V gene TRBV18, with 9 bases identical to TRBD1. Trimming at V came to 3 bases and at J to 4 bases, leaving 4 bases not matched to a gene. The germline gives CDR1 KGHSH, CDR2 LQKENI. The CDR3 length is 14 residues. CDR3: CASSPDRGQYEQYF. The DNA for the CDR3 is TGTGCCAGCTCACCGGACAGGGGCCAATACGAGCAGTACTTC.

The chain couples TRBV5-1 to TRBJ2-4; TRBD2 matches at 8 bases. The germline V gene has CDR1 SGHRS and CDR2 YFSETQ. The CDR3 length is 16 residues. With 0 bases clipped from V and 5 bases from J, the junction kept 7 bases outside the gene matches. The CDR3 DNA follows: TGCGCCAGCAGCTTGGGCCTCTCAGCGGGAGAAAACATTCAGTACTTC. This encodes CASSLGLSAGENIQYF.

The rearrangement uses TRBV5-1 and TRBJ2-7; 8 bases line up with TRBD1. The trim removed 4 bases at V and 5 bases at J, leaving 11 bases unmatched. Germline V gene data show CDR1 as SGHRS and CDR2 as YFSETQ. CDR3 length: 15 residues. CDR3 bases: TGCGCCAGCAGCCCCCTGGGGACAGGTGCCGACGAGCAGTACTTC. This sequence encodes CASSPLGTGADEQYF.

The chain couples TRBV28 to TRBJ2-1, with a tentative D call TRBD1 (5 bases). V was pared by 7 bases and J by 2 bases, with 21 bases between. The length of the CDR3 is 17 residues. Germline V gives CDR1 MDHEN, CDR2 SYDVKM. For the CDR3, the DNA is TGTGCCAGCAAACGGGCTCAAGGGGTCGAGCCCTACAATGAGCAGTTCTTC. Amino acid sequence: CASKRAQGVEPYNEQFF.

A few counts support this clone. V gene TRBV7-3 combines with J gene TRBJ2-1; 7 bases match TRBD1. The germline gives CDR1 SGHTA, CDR2 FQGTGA. CDR3 length: 17 residues. The V segment lost 4 bases and the J segment 5 bases; nucleotides outside the gene matches: 14. CDR3 DNA: TGTGCCAGCAGCTCCCTCTACGCCCTCACAGGGGACAATGAGCAGTTCTTC. It is translated as CASSSLYALTGDNEQFF.

This clone appeared a single time. DNA for the CDR3: TGCGCCAGCAGCCAACCTGGGACAGGGAAAGGAGCTTTCTTT. Translating it yields CASSQPGTGKGAFF. The V call is TRBV4-3, the J call TRBJ1-1; the match to TRBD1 covers 9 bases. Germline V gene lookup returns CDR1 LGHNA and CDR2 YSLEER. V trimming: 2 bases; J trimming: 10 bases; junction bases outside the gene matches: 8. The CDR3 length is 14 residues.

CDR3 bases: TGTGCCAGCACCAACAACAGGGTCACAGATACGCAGTATTTT. Residues: CASTNNRVTDTQYF. The J gene is TRBJ2-3, the V gene TRBV2; possibly TRBD1 for D (6 bases). The V gene's germline CDR1 is SNHLY and CDR2 FYNNEI. Trimming removed 7 bases at V and 2 bases at J, with 13 bases between. The CDR3 is 14 residues long.

A note on this clone: Other DNA sequences in this specimen translate into the identical CDR3. The chain has TRBV5-1 and TRBJ2-5; perhaps TRBD2 as D (6 bases). CDR1 SGHRS and CDR2 YFSETQ come from the germline V gene. The CDR3 sequence is 13 residues long. V dropped 0 bases and J dropped 3 bases, with 6 bases sitting between them. CDR3 nucleotides: TGCGCCAGCAGCTTGGGGGGGGAAGAGACCCAGTACTTC. Protein sequence: CASSLGGEETQYF.

The J gene is TRBJ2-6, the V gene TRBV19, with TRBD1 as a possible D gene (5 bases). CDR1 is LNHDA, CDR2 SQIVND, per germline (reference sequence). The CDR3 contains 17 residues. Trimming took off 2 bases at V and 0 bases at J, with 11 bases between the two ends. The CDR3 nucleotides are TGTGCCAGTAGTATATCAGGGTTTTCCTCTGGGGCCAACGTCCTGACTTTC. Residues: CASSISGFSSGANVLTF.

The rearrangement uses TRBV7-8 and TRBJ1-1; the match to TRBD1 covers 9 bases. Germline trimming cut 5 bases from V and 8 bases from J; bases unmatched to any gene: 9. This CDR3 comprises 14 residues. The germline gives CDR1 SGHVS, CDR2 FQNEAQ. CDR3 sequence: CASSRYGQGTEAFF. For the CDR3, the DNA is TGTGCCAGCAGCCGATACGGACAGGGGACCGAAGCTTTCTTT.

The J gene is TRBJ1-2, the V gene TRBV6-6; 8 bases fit TRBD1. CDR3 length: 14 amino acids. V trimming: 2 bases; J trimming: 6 bases; junction bases outside the gene matches: 5. Germline CDR1 and CDR2: MNHNY and SVGAGI (reference sequence). The CDR3 region has the DNA TGTGCCAGCAGTTACGTCCAGGGGGCCAATGGCTACACCTTC. This translates into CASSYVQGANGYTF.

The chain uses TRBV6-5 and TRBJ1-2; the D gene is possibly TRBD1 (6 bases). The CDR3 length is 12 residues. Trimming stripped 6 bases from V and 7 bases from J, with 12 bases between. Germline values: CDR1 MNHEY, CDR2 SVGAGI. The CDR3 nucleotides read TGTGCCAGCAGAAAAGCAGGGGTTGGCTACACCTTC. Translated: CASRKAGVGYTF.

Only a few counts were recorded for this clone. The CDR3 reads CASSDLLSSRGPDSYEQYF. For the CDR3, the DNA is TGTGCCAGCAGTGATCTCCTCTCCTCGAGGGGGCCTGACTCCTACGAGCAGTACTTC. The rearrangement joins TRBV2 to TRBJ2-7; TRBD1 matches at 7 bases. V lost 3 bases and J lost 0; bases outside the gene matches: 17. Per the germline V gene, CDR1 is SNHLY and CDR2 is FYNNEI. The CDR3 runs 19 residues.

A word on this clone: The junction does not match germline at one end; this may be a read error. The chain joins TRBV9 to TRBJ2-2, with D tentatively TRBD2 (5 bases). The CDR3 has 16 residues. Germline V gene data show CDR1 as SGDLS and CDR2 as YYNGEE. CDR3 sequence: CASSVGPWEYTGELFF. CDR3 nucleotide sequence: TGTGCCAGCAGCGTCGGGCCCTGGGAATACACCGGGGAGCTGTTCTTT. Full variable domain (outside the CDR3, taken from reference TRBV9 and TRBJ2-2): DSGVTQTPKHLITATGQRVTLRCSPRSGDLSVYWYQQSLDQGLQFLIQYYNGEERAKGNILERFSAQQFPDLHSELNLSSLELGDSALYFCASSVGPWEYTGELFFGEGSRLTVL.

The chain joins TRBV2 to TRBJ2-7; TRBD2 agrees at 9 bases. After removal of 8 bases from V and 9 bases from J, the junction contained 20 bases not matched to a gene. Germline assignment: CDR1 SNHLY and CDR2 FYNNEI. The CDR3 runs 16 residues. The CDR3 is CASQENGPSGAFWQYF. The CDR3 DNA sequence: TGTGCCAGCCAGGAAAACGGACCTAGCGGGGCATTTTGGCAGTACTTC.

J is TRBJ2-1 and V is TRBV5-6; D is undetermined. Germline CDR1 is SGHDT and CDR2 is YYEEEE. The CDR3 sequence is 15 residues long. V was pared by 0 bases and J by 4 bases, with 11 bases between. CDR3: CASSLVHYLYNEQFF. CDR3 bases: TGTGCCAGCAGCTTGGTACATTATCTGTACAATGAGCAGTTCTTC.

The chain links TRBV6-6 to TRBJ2-7, with 9 bases matching TRBD2. Looked up from germline, CDR1 is MNHNY and CDR2 is SVGAGI (reference sequence). The CDR3 is made up of 14 amino acids. Trimming cost V 5 bases and J 6 bases; bases outside gene matches: 8. The CDR3: CASSALSGSGEQYF. The CDR3 bases are TGTGCCAGCAGTGCCCTTAGCGGGAGCGGCGAGCAGTACTTC.

The chain recombines TRBV4-2 with TRBJ2-7; tentative D call: TRBD2 (5 bases). The germline V and J ends were trimmed by 4 bases and 3 bases, with 7 bases remaining between them. Per germline, CDR1 LGHNA and CDR2 YNFKEQ. CDR3 length: 12 amino acids. The CDR3 coding sequence is TGTGCCAGCAGCCGCCGGGGCTACGAGCAGTACTTC. This gives the protein CASSRRGYEQYF.

The V call is TRBV2, the J call TRBJ1-1; no reliable D call. The CDR3 extends over 13 amino acids. V was clipped by 9 bases and J by 0 bases, with 11 bases between them. Per germline, CDR1 SNHLY and CDR2 FYNNEI. CDR3 sequence reads: CARSTRMNTEAFF. For the CDR3, the DNA is TGTGCCAGGTCGACACGTATGAACACTGAAGCTTTCTTT. Looking up the rest from reference TRBV2 and TRBJ1-1 gives the full variable domain: EPEVTQTPSHQVTQMGQEVILRCVPISNHLYFYWYRQILGQKVEFLVSFYNNEISEKSEIFDDQFSVERPDGSNFTLKIRSTKLEDSAMYFCARSTRMNTEAFFGQGTRLTVV.